This TCR beta chain was recovered during a study of blood T cells in healthy people across ages. The V and J ends lost 8 bases and 2 bases respectively, with 9 bases between them. The CDR3 totals 12 residues. The germline gives CDR1 LNHNV, CDR2 YYDKDF (reference sequence). The authors ran a second PCR of roughly 6 to 11 cycles using a sample-barcoded 5' primer and a J-beta primer mix. One entry per CDR3 protein, called by TCRdb with MiXCR from the 5' RACE reads. The sample comprises 600,000 or so distinct CDR3 sequences, about 30% of which are singletons, and approximately 14% rests with the top ten.

The rearrangement links TRBV15 to TRBJ1-2, with D possibly matching TRBD1 (5 bases). This TCR was recovered from an elderly woman in good health. The specimen sequenced was blood. The CDR3: CATSGENYGYTF. The CDR3 DNA is TGTGCCACCTCGGGGGAGAACTATGGCTACACCTTC.